The 25 T cell receptor beta chains below come from one sample, sequenced in a study of neoadjuvant anti-PD-1 for oral cavity cancer. Sequencing was performed with immunoSEQ multiplex PCR; in TCRdb, only in-frame clones are kept and a portion is missing. The sample holds about 15,000 clones, 55% to 75% seen once. The starting material was PBMCs, obtained before nivolumab (anti-PD-1) treatment. These TCRs come from a person aged 35-79 years with oral cavity squamous cell carcinoma.

This chain uses TRBV30 with TRBJ1-1; D ambiguous. V shed 5 bases and J shed 1 base, with 11 bases lying between them. Germline V gene data show CDR1 as GTSNPN and CDR2 as SVGIG (reference sequence). CDR3 length equals 13 residues. CDR3 bases: TGTGCCTGGCTCGGTGCAGGGAACACTGAAGCTTTCTTT. Translating gives CAWLGAGNTEAFF.

The J gene is TRBJ2-7, the V gene TRBV29-1; possible D gene TRBD1, 6 bases. CDR3 length equals 13 residues. CDR1 and CDR2 (germline): SQVTM, ANQGSEA. V was cut by 4 bases and J by 0 bases, with 10 bases left in between. Here the CDR3 reads CSVGGLDSYEQYF. The CDR3, as DNA: TGCAGCGTTGGGGGGCTAGACTCCTACGAGCAGTACTTC.

In this sample, this clone turned up once. The chain carries TRBV5-4 and TRBJ1-2, with 7 bases aligning to TRBD1. J gave up 4 bases and V 5 bases, and 5 bases lay outside the gene matches. This CDR3 contains 13 residues. CDR1 SGHNT and CDR2 YYREEE come from the germline V gene (reference sequence). The CDR3: CASRNQGGYGYTF. As DNA, the CDR3 is TGTGCCAGCAGAAATCAGGGGGGCTATGGCTACACCTTC.

In its sample, this clone was seen a few times. The CDR3 sequence: CASSLTGNYGYTF. CDR3 coding DNA: TGTGCCAGTAGTCTGACAGGGAACTATGGCTACACCTTC. The J gene is TRBJ1-2, the V gene TRBV19, with 7 bases fitting TRBD1. Germline CDR1 LNHDA, CDR2 SQIVND (reference sequence). Trimming at V came to 5 bases and at J to 2 bases, leaving 2 bases not matched to a gene. The CDR3 spans 13 residues.

V usage is TRBV5-5 and J usage is TRBJ2-7, with D tentatively TRBD1 (6 bases). The length of the CDR3 is 14 residues. CDR1 and CDR2 from the germline V gene are SGHKS and YYEKEE (reference sequence). The germline V and J ends were trimmed by 2 bases and 2 bases, with 11 bases remaining between them. The CDR3 DNA reads as TGTGCCAGCAGCTTTTCAGGGGATGCCTACGAGCAGTACTTC. This translates into CASSFSGDAYEQYF.

This clone was found once. V usage is TRBV19 and J usage is TRBJ1-4; D gene uncertain. This CDR3 region has 18 residues. Germline V gives CDR1 LNHDA, CDR2 SQIVND (reference sequence). V shed 0 bases and J shed 5 bases, with 19 bases lying between them. CDR3 sequence: CASSIDTFRWDPNEKLFF. CDR3 sequence (DNA): TGTGCCAGTAGTATAGATACCTTTAGGTGGGATCCGAATGAAAAACTGTTTTTT.

The CDR3 nucleotides are TGTGCCAGCAGCACACTAGCGGGGGTTCAGACCCAGTACTTC. The encoded protein is CASSTLAGVQTQYF. The chain employs TRBV13 and TRBJ2-5; TRBD2 matches at 11 bases. Germline V gene lookup returns CDR1 PRHDT and CDR2 FYEKMQ (reference sequence). Trimming removed 5 bases from V and 6 bases from J; junction bases left unmatched: 5. This CDR3 spans 14 amino acids.

The chain combines TRBV10-3 with TRBJ2-1, with 9 nucleotides matching TRBD2. Germline CDR1 and CDR2: ENHRY and SYGVKD. Trimming took 6 bases from V and 0 from J; bases not matched to a gene: 6. The CDR3 has 16 amino acids. The CDR3 DNA is TGTGCCATCAGCCAACTTAGCGGGAGCTCCTACAATGAGCAGTTCTTC. Protein sequence: CAISQLSGSSYNEQFF.

This sequence joins TRBV4-1 and TRBJ1-2, with D maybe TRBD1 (6 bases). Germline values: CDR1 MGHRA, CDR2 YSYEKL. The CDR3 has 15 amino acids. Trimming stripped 0 bases from V and 4 bases from J, with 12 bases between. CDR3 residues: CASSQEQGRLYGYTF. Written as DNA, the CDR3 is TGCGCCAGCAGCCAAGAGCAGGGGCGTCTCTATGGCTACACCTTC.

This rearrangement joins TRBV29-1 to TRBJ2-5, with D maybe TRBD1 (6 bases). This CDR3 has 13 residues. V was cut by 7 bases and J by 4 bases, with 16 bases left in between. The germline V gene has CDR1 SQVTM and CDR2 ANQGSEA. The CDR3 reads CSADTDRLETQYF. The CDR3 region has the DNA TGCAGCGCTGATACCGACAGGTTAGAGACCCAGTACTTC.

In nucleotides, the CDR3 is TGTGCCAGCAGCCGGACAGGGGTCGGTGAAAAACTGTTTTTT. This encodes CASSRTGVGEKLFF. The V gene is TRBV6-5, the J gene TRBJ1-4; 9 bases line up with TRBD1. V lost 6 bases to trimming and J lost 7 bases; unmatched junction nucleotides: 6. Looked up from germline, CDR1 is MNHEY and CDR2 is SVGAGI. The CDR3 sequence is 14 residues long.

The rearrangement uses TRBV30 and TRBJ1-5; weak D call: TRBD1 (6 bases). CDR3 length: 16 amino acids. CDR1 is GTSNPN, CDR2 SVGIG, per germline (reference sequence). V was shortened by 1 base and J by 3 bases, with 16 bases between the two germline ends. The CDR3 is CAWSGAGGHLNQPQHF. The CDR3 DNA reads as TGTGCCTGGAGTGGGGCGGGGGGGCATCTCAATCAGCCCCAGCATTTT.

The chain has TRBV5-1 and TRBJ2-7, with D possibly TRBD1 on 6 matching bases. Trimming pared 2 bases from V and 1 base from J, leaving 10 bases between. CDR3 size: 14 residues. The V gene's germline CDR1 is SGHRS and CDR2 YFSETQ. CDR3 sequence: CASSFGDKSYEQYF. The CDR3 nucleotides are TGCGCCAGCAGCTTCGGGGACAAATCCTACGAGCAGTACTTC.

The chain joins TRBV18 to TRBJ1-5; D is undetermined. This CDR3 region has 13 residues. Germline CDR1 KGHSH, CDR2 LQKENI. V shed 3 bases and J shed 5 bases, with 8 bases lying between them. The CDR3: CASSPSEDQPQHF. Here the CDR3 DNA reads TGTGCCAGCTCACCCTCCGAGGATCAGCCCCAGCATTTT.

V is TRBV7-9 and J is TRBJ1-2, with D possibly being TRBD1 (5 bases). V lost 1 base to trimming and J lost 5 bases, with 17 bases between them. The CDR3 is made up of 16 amino acids. CDR1 SEHNR and CDR2 FQNEAQ come from the germline V gene (reference sequence). CDR3 sequence: CASSLEGRGFYYGYTF. The CDR3 coding sequence is TGTGCCAGCAGCTTAGAAGGAAGGGGATTCTATTATGGCTACACCTTC.

There are a few counts of this clone. The J gene is TRBJ2-5, the V gene TRBV13; D is unresolved. The germline CDR1 and CDR2 sequences are PRHDT and FYEKMQ (reference sequence). The CDR3 runs 12 residues. Trimming took off 5 bases at V and 1 base at J, with 5 bases between the two ends. DNA of the CDR3: TGTGCCAGCAGCCTCCCCCAAGAGACCCAGTACTTC. It codes for CASSLPQETQYF. The whole variable domain, remainder taken from reference TRBV13 and TRBJ2-5, is AAGVIQSPRHLIKEKRETATLKCYPIPRHDTVYWYQQGPGQDPQFLISFYEKMQSDKGSIPDRFSAQQFSDYHSELNMSSLELGDSALYFCASSLPQETQYFGPGTRLLVL.

V usage is TRBV28 and J usage is TRBJ2-2; D is uncertain. The germline V gene encodes CDR1 MDHEN and CDR2 SYDVKM. The CDR3 sequence is 14 residues long. V lost 10 bases to trimming and J lost 1 base, with 13 bases between them. The CDR3 loop reads CATAAFLNTGELFF. The DNA of the CDR3 is TGTGCCACCGCAGCCTTCTTGAACACCGGGGAGCTGTTTTTT.

The chain uses TRBV10-3 and TRBJ2-2; 7 positions agree with TRBD1. With 7 bases clipped from V and 6 bases from J, the junction kept 17 bases outside the gene matches. The germline V gene encodes CDR1 ENHRY and CDR2 SYGVKD. CDR3 length equals 17 residues. The CDR3 DNA reads TGTGCCATCAAAGGGGGCGGCGAGAGGGGGCAGGCCGGGGAGCTGTTTTTT. This translates into CAIKGGGERGQAGELFF.

The chain is built from TRBV6-1 and TRBJ1-5; D perhaps matches TRBD1 (5 bases). This CDR3 has 17 amino acids. CDR1 and CDR2 from the germline V gene are MNHNS and SASEGT. The V end was cut by 6 bases, the J end by 2 bases, with 20 bases between. The CDR3 reads CASSEIYYRIRNQPQHF. In DNA form, the CDR3 reads TGTGCCAGCAGCGAAATATATTACAGGATACGCAATCAGCCCCAGCATTTT.

This clone was observed a handful of times. J is TRBJ1-4 and V is TRBV7-9, with 12 bases that match TRBD1. The CDR3 is made up of 17 amino acids. Germline V gives CDR1 SEHNR, CDR2 FQNEAQ (reference sequence). V trimming: 5 bases; J trimming: 6 bases; junction bases outside the gene matches: 10. CDR3 loop: CASSDPGTGGVDEKLFF. For the CDR3, the DNA is TGTGCCAGCAGCGACCCCGGGACAGGGGGCGTCGATGAAAAACTGTTTTTT.

This clone was observed a single time. This sequence joins TRBV9 and TRBJ1-1; 10 bases fit TRBD1. V was clipped by 4 bases and J by 1 base; unmatched bases: 4. Germline-derived CDR1 and CDR2 are SGDLS and YYNGEE. The CDR3 extends over 15 amino acids. The CDR3 region is CASSPRTGGNTEAFF. The CDR3 DNA reads as TGTGCCAGCAGCCCCAGGACAGGGGGGAACACTGAAGCTTTCTTT.

The chain recombines TRBV28 with TRBJ2-7; D remains unclear. Trimming removed 5 bases at V and 2 bases at J, with 7 bases between. The CDR3 totals 12 residues. The germline V gene encodes CDR1 MDHEN and CDR2 SYDVKM. CDR3 in amino acids: CASSTTAYEQYF. Here the CDR3 DNA reads TGTGCCAGCAGTACGACGGCCTACGAGCAGTACTTC. Filled out from reference TRBV28 and TRBJ2-7, the complete variable domain reads DVKVTQSSRYLVKRTGEKVFLECVQDMDHENMFWYRQDPGLGLRLIYFSYDVKMKEKGDIPEGYSVSREKKERFSLILESASTNQTSMYLCASSTTAYEQYFGPGTRLTVT.

The rearrangement links TRBV6-1 to TRBJ2-1; 10 bases agree with TRBD2. CDR1 and CDR2 from the germline V gene are MNHNS and SASEGT. The CDR3 has 16 amino acids. With V trimmed by 4 bases and J by 9 bases, 12 bases remained unmatched. CDR3 region: CASSVSLAGVGFEQFF. The CDR3 nucleotides read TGTGCCAGCAGTGTGTCTCTAGCGGGAGTTGGTTTTGAGCAGTTCTTC.

V gene TRBV6-6 combines with J gene TRBJ1-5, with D tentatively TRBD1 (5 bases). Germline V gene lookup returns CDR1 MNHNY and CDR2 SVGAGI (reference sequence). The CDR3 totals 12 residues. Trimming pared 8 bases from V and 4 bases from J, leaving 9 bases between. The CDR3, as DNA: TGTGCCAGCGCTTCAGGGAATCAGCCCCAGCATTTT. This sequence encodes CASASGNQPQHF.

This chain connects TRBV6-1 to TRBJ2-3, with a possible D match to TRBD1 (5 bases). V shed 2 bases and J shed 4 bases, with 13 bases lying between them. The CDR3 length is 15 residues. In germline, CDR1 is MNHNS, CDR2 SASEGT. CDR3 DNA sequence: TGTGCCAGCAGTGAACAGGGCCCCATTCCAGATACGCAGTATTTT. Protein: CASSEQGPIPDTQYF.